These T cell receptor beta chains were read from a single sample in a study of neurological immune-mediated disorders. TCRdb independently ran MiXCR on the 5' RACE reads; one entry per CDR3 protein. This table has tens of thousands of distinct CDR3 sequences, under 4.5% appearing once. Sequencing input: PBMCs. Every receptor here comes from a woman aged 50 to 60 with multiple sclerosis. CDR3s include the opening cysteine and the closing phenylalanine or tryptophan. Fields, in order: clone size, J gene, D gene, V gene, CDR3 DNA, CDR3 protein. D genes are given only for firm matches. Rows give clone size only sometimes, using once, few, many, or a class for an expanded clone.

>many|TRBJ2-5|TRBD2|TRBV10-3
TGTGCCATCGGGTTAGCGGGGGAAGAGACCCAGTACTTC
CAIGLAGEETQYF
>many|TRBJ2-2|TRBD1|TRBV4-2
TGTGCCAGCAGCCATTTTACAGGGGGCGTAATCAATACCGGGGAGCTGTTTTTT
CASSHFTGGVINTGELFF
>many|TRBJ1-2|TRBD1|TRBV4-2
TGTGCCAGCAGCCCGCGACAGGGGCGAATTATCTATGGCTACACCTTC
CASSPRQGRIIYGYTF
>many|TRBJ2-5|-|TRBV27
TGTGCCAGCAGTTTTTACGGCCCGGAGACCCAGTACTTC
CASSFYGPETQYF
>many|TRBJ2-1|-|TRBV20-1
TGCAGTGCTAGAGGCGGTAGCGGCTACAATGAGCAGTTCTTC
CSARGGSGYNEQFF
>many|TRBJ2-5|-|TRBV5-5
TGTGCCAGCACCATGGCCACTAGTGGTGAGACCCAGTACTTC
CASTMATSGETQYF
>many|TRBJ1-2|-|TRBV20-1
TGCAGTGCTAGCCTCAGGGAGGTAGGCTATGGCTACACCTTC
CSASLREVGYGYTF
>many|TRBJ2-7|TRBD2|TRBV7-7
TGTGCTAGCAGCTTAGCGGGGGGTTACGAGCAGTACTTC
CASSLAGGYEQYF
>many|TRBJ2-2|-|TRBV2
TGTGCCAGCAATCCCAGTAGGGGGGCCAACACCGGGGAGCTGTTTTTT
CASNPSRGANTGELFF
>few|TRBJ1-3|-|TRBV6-2/TRBV6-3
TGTGCCAGCAGTTACGCGTCCCAGGGACCTGGAAACACCATATATTTT
CASSYASQGPGNTIYF
>many|TRBJ2-2|-|TRBV20-1
TGCAGTGCCAACCCCGGGCACAGGGGAGGCGCCGGGGAGCTGTTTTTT
CSANPGHRGGAGELFF
>many|TRBJ2-2|-|TRBV5-1
TGCGCCAGCAGCTTGGGCCAGGAAGGCACCGGGGAGCTGTTTTTT
CASSLGQEGTGELFF
>many|TRBJ2-2|-|TRBV20-1
TGCAGTGCGAAACCCGGGATCAGCACCGGGGAGCTGTTTTTT
CSAKPGISTGELFF
>-|TRBJ1-4|TRBD1|TRBV5-1
TGCGCCAGCAGCTGGGGGACAGGAGGTGAAAAACTGTTTTTT
CASSWGTGGEKLFF
>many|TRBJ2-7|TRBD1|TRBV5-1
TGCGCCAGCAGCGAGACAGGGCCCTACGAGCAGTACTTC
CASSETGPYEQYF
>many|TRBJ2-7|-|TRBV5-1
TGCGCCAGCAGCTTGGGGTGGGACCCCTACGAGCAGTACTTC
CASSLGWDPYEQYF
>many|TRBJ2-3|-|TRBV20-1
TGCAGTGCTAGTGTGCTAGGCTTAGCGGCACGTACTAGCACAGATACGCAGTATTTT
CSASVLGLAARTSTDTQYF
>many|TRBJ2-2|TRBD2|TRBV3-1
TGTGCCAGCAGCCAAGACAAGCGGGGGGGCCGTTCGAACACCGGGGAGCTGTTTTTT
CASSQDKRGGRSNTGELFF
>many|TRBJ2-1|-|TRBV20-1
TGCAGTGCTAGAGGGACAGCCCACAATGAGCAGTTCTTC
CSARGTAHNEQFF
>many|TRBJ2-3|-|TRBV7-2
TGTGCCAGCAGCAACTTGTGGGATACGCAGTATTTT
CASSNLWDTQYF
>few|TRBJ1-3|-|TRBV20-1
TGCAGTGCTAGAGTCCCAGGCCACTCTGGAAAAAACATATATTTT
CSARVPGHSGKNIYF
>-|TRBJ2-7|-|TRBV4-2
TGTGCCAGCAGCCAAGATCTAGGCCTTTACGAGCAGTACTTC
CASSQDLGLYEQYF
>many|TRBJ2-2|-|TRBV5-1
TGCGCCAGCAGCTTGGCAGCCTCCGGAGTTGCTGGGGAGCTGTTTTTT
CASSLAASGVAGELFF
>many|TRBJ1-2|TRBD1|TRBV6-5
TGTGCCAGCAGTTACTCACAAGGACAGGGAAAGCGCTACACCTTC
CASSYSQGQGKRYTF
>many|TRBJ2-7|-|TRBV5-6
TGTGCCAGCAGCTTGGGGCTCAATTCCTACGAGCAGTACTTC
CASSLGLNSYEQYF
>many|TRBJ2-1|TRBD1|TRBV7-2
TGTGCCAGCAGCCGGACAGGGTTGTTCTCCTACAATGAGCAGTTCTTC
CASSRTGLFSYNEQFF
>few|TRBJ2-3|TRBD2|TRBV4-1
TGCGCCAGCAGCCAAGGCCTGACTAGCGGGGACAGCACAGATACGCAGTATTTT
CASSQGLTSGDSTDTQYF
>many|TRBJ2-1|TRBD1|TRBV5-1
TGCGCCAGCAGGGGACAGGTAACCTACAATGAGCAGTTCTTC
CASRGQVTYNEQFF
>many|TRBJ2-7|-|TRBV6-5
TGTGCCAGCAGTTACTCGGACAGCGCCTACGAGCAGTACTTC
CASSYSDSAYEQYF
>many|TRBJ2-3|-|TRBV6-2/TRBV6-3
TGTGCCAGCAGGGAGCGCCCAGATACGCAGTATTTT
CASRERPDTQYF
>many|TRBJ2-1|-|TRBV20-1
TGCAGTGCTAGTATGGGGATAACTATTAATGAGCAGTTCTTC
CSASMGITINEQFF
>many|TRBJ2-5|TRBD1|TRBV7-2
TGTGCCAGCAGCCCCCCCGGGACAGGGTATAGAGAGACCCAGTACTTC
CASSPPGTGYRETQYF
>many|TRBJ1-4|-|TRBV4-1
TGCGCCAGCAGCCAAGGTCAGACAACTAATGAAAAACTGTTTTTT
CASSQGQTTNEKLFF
>-|TRBJ2-3|-|TRBV7-8
TGTGCCAGCAGGCCCCGGGGGATTTCAGATACGCAGTATTTT
CASRPRGISDTQYF
>many|TRBJ2-3|TRBD1|TRBV7-7
TGTGCTAGCAGCGTCGACAGGGAGGATACGCAGTATTTT
CASSVDREDTQYF
>many|TRBJ2-6|-|TRBV6-1
TGTGCCAGCAGTGCCGGAAGCTCTGGGGCCAACGTCCTGACTTTC
CASSAGSSGANVLTF
>many|TRBJ1-5|TRBD1|TRBV5-6
TGTGCCAGCAGCTTGACCTACAGGGGGACTAGCAATCAGCCCCAGCATTTT
CASSLTYRGTSNQPQHF
>few|TRBJ2-7|-|TRBV12-3/TRBV12-4
TGTGCCAGCAGTTTGCCCCCGGCCTACGAGCAGTACTTC
CASSLPPAYEQYF
>many|TRBJ2-7|-|TRBV20-1
TGCAGTGCTAGAGATCATGGCGGCCCCTACGAGCAGTACTTC
CSARDHGGPYEQYF
>many|TRBJ2-7|TRBD1|TRBV12-3/TRBV12-4
TGTGCCAGCAATAGGGGGCGCAACGACGAGCAGTACTTC
CASNRGRNDEQYF
>many|TRBJ2-3|-|TRBV5-6
TGTGCCAGCAGCTTCACCGGGTTAGCTTCTTATAGCACAGATACGCAGTATTTT
CASSFTGLASYSTDTQYF
>many|TRBJ2-5|TRBD2|TRBV5-1
TGCGCCAGCAGCCCCCGTGAAGCGGGGGGGCAGGAGACCCAGTACTTC
CASSPREAGGQETQYF
>many|TRBJ1-1|-|TRBV20-1
TGCAGTGCGCCAGGGCCCGATGGAACTGAAGCTTTCTTT
CSAPGPDGTEAFF
>many|TRBJ2-3|-|TRBV5-1
TGCGCCAGCAGCTTGGGGACTTATAGGGGTGCCGATACGCAGTATTTT
CASSLGTYRGADTQYF
>many|TRBJ2-5|-|TRBV5-6
TGTGCCAGCAGCTTGGAGCAGGGAGTGACCCAGTACTTC
CASSLEQGVTQYF
>few|TRBJ1-1|-|TRBV10-3
TGTGCCATCCGCGCTCCGGGGGGCACTGAAGCTTTCTTT
CAIRAPGGTEAFF
>many|TRBJ2-5|TRBD1|TRBV5-1
TGCGCCAGCAGCGTCCGACAGGGAAATGCCCAAGAGACCCAGTACTTC
CASSVRQGNAQETQYF